The 31 T cell receptor beta chains below come from one sample, sequenced in a study of T-cell memory formation after mild COVID-19. Each CDR3 protein is one row after TCRdb ran MiXCR on the 5' RACE reads. The data hold 150,000 or so distinct CDR3 sequences, with roughly 15% observed a single time. The sequencing sample was made of PBMCs or a T cell subset sorted from them (not recorded which). The receptors originated from an adult woman who had mild COVID-19 (a few samples of this study predate the infection). Cell type and time point are not known.

V and J are TRBV4-1 and TRBJ2-7; 13 nucleotides agree with TRBD2. The V gene end was trimmed by 4 bases and the J gene end by 2 bases; junction bases not matched to a gene: 5. The CDR3 runs 16 residues. The germline CDR1 and CDR2 sequences are MGHRA and YSYEKL. The CDR3 sequence: CASSRGTSGIPYEQYF. The CDR3, as DNA: TGCGCCAGCAGCCGGGGGACTAGCGGGATACCCTACGAGCAGTACTTC.

In this sample, this clonotype turned up a few times. The chain recombines TRBV7-9 with TRBJ2-7; a possible D gene is TRBD1 (5 bases). Trimming took off 6 bases at V and 6 bases at J, with 18 bases between the two ends. CDR3 size: 14 residues. CDR1 and CDR2 (germline): SEHNR, FQNEAQ (reference sequence). CDR3 coding DNA: TGTGCCAGCAGTTCCCAAAGAGGTAGGGGCGAGCAGTACTTC. Translating it yields CASSSQRGRGEQYF. Complete variable domain (other parts from reference TRBV7-9 and TRBJ2-7): DTGVSQNPRHKITKRGQNVTFRCDPISEHNRLYWYRQTLGQGPEFLTYFQNEAQLEKSRLLSDRFSAERPKGSFSTLEIQRTEQGDSAMYLCASSSQRGRGEQYFGPGTRLTVT.

The chain couples TRBV20-1 to TRBJ2-7; D is uncertain. There are 13 residues in the CDR3. Between the trimmed V and J ends, which lost 3 bases and 2 bases, there was a span of 11 bases. Germline V gene lookup returns CDR1 DFQATT and CDR2 SNEGSKA (reference sequence). This chain's CDR3 is CSARVRPTYEQYF. The CDR3 DNA is TGCAGTGCTAGGGTAAGGCCCACCTACGAGCAGTACTTC.

This chain uses TRBV29-1 with TRBJ2-7; D unresolved. The V and J ends lost 4 bases and 1 base respectively, with 11 bases between them. The germline V gene has CDR1 SQVTM and CDR2 ANQGSEA. This CDR3 spans 13 amino acids. CDR3 sequence: CSVVGKGSYEQYF. The CDR3 region has the DNA TGCAGCGTTGTGGGGAAAGGGTCCTACGAGCAGTACTTC.

This rearrangement joins TRBV29-1 to TRBJ1-2; D is undetermined. The V gene lost 4 bases and the J gene lost 0 bases, with 6 bases spanning the gap. Germline V gene lookup returns CDR1 SQVTM and CDR2 ANQGSEA. This CDR3 has 12 residues. The CDR3 sequence is CSVVLPNYGYTF. The CDR3 region has the DNA TGCAGCGTTGTTCTCCCTAACTATGGCTACACCTTC.

This clonotype was observed many times. This sequence joins TRBV7-9 and TRBJ2-2; D possibly corresponds to TRBD2 (6 bases). V was cut by 5 bases and J by 2 bases, with 12 bases left in between. From germline, CDR1 is SEHNR and CDR2 FQNEAQ (reference sequence). The CDR3 runs to 15 residues. The CDR3 sequence is CASSNPSANTGELFF. The CDR3 DNA reads as TGTGCCAGCAGCAACCCTAGCGCTAACACCGGGGAGCTGTTTTTT.

This clonotype was observed at least ten times. The CDR3 loop reads CASILLAGYNEQFF. The DNA for the CDR3 is TGTGCCAGCATTCTACTAGCGGGGTACAATGAGCAGTTCTTC. The genes are TRBV2 and TRBJ2-1, with 10 bases fitting TRBD2. V lost 7 bases to trimming and J lost 4 bases; unmatched junction nucleotides: 4. Looked up from germline, CDR1 is SNHLY and CDR2 is FYNNEI. The length of the CDR3 is 14 residues.

The J gene is TRBJ1-1, the V gene TRBV29-1; possible D gene TRBD1, 6 bases. V shed 4 bases and J shed 4 bases, with 16 bases lying between them. CDR3 length: 14 amino acids. Germline V lookup: CDR1 SQVTM, CDR2 ANQGSEA. The CDR3 bases are TGCAGCGTTGTAACACGGGGGGCGGGCACTGAAGCTTTCTTT. It codes for CSVVTRGAGTEAFF.

This rearrangement joins TRBV7-2 to TRBJ1-2; 7 bases are shared with TRBD1. The J segment lost 5 bases and the V segment lost 3 bases, leaving 9 bases of the junction unmatched. This CDR3 comprises 15 residues. Germline CDR1 SGHTA, CDR2 FQGNSA. CDR3 nucleotides: TGTGCCAGCAGCTTGAGTTCAGGGGGGATTTATGGCTACACCTTC. Translated: CASSLSSGGIYGYTF.

The chain has TRBV4-3 and TRBJ2-1; D gene uncertain. V lost 2 bases to trimming and J lost 8 bases, with 16 bases between them. This CDR3 has 15 residues. CDR1 LGHNA and CDR2 YSLEER come from the germline V gene. The CDR3 reads CASSQKLDDRHEQFF. The DNA of the CDR3 is TGCGCCAGCAGCCAAAAGTTAGATGATCGGCATGAGCAGTTCTTC.

The rearrangement joins TRBV24-1 to TRBJ1-5, with TRBD1 matching over 7 bases. V shed 2 bases and J 2 bases; nucleotides not matched to a gene: 2. The V gene's germline CDR1 is KGHDR and CDR2 SFDVKD. This CDR3 contains 15 residues. CDR3 in DNA: TGTGCCACCAGTGATTCAGGGGGGCGCAATCAGCCCCAGCATTTT. The encoded protein is CATSDSGGRNQPQHF.

V usage is TRBV12-3 or TRBV12-4 and J usage is TRBJ1-2; D possibly corresponds to TRBD1 (5 bases). V was pared by 4 bases and J by 0 bases, with 9 bases between. The CDR3 spans 14 residues. CDR3 DNA: TGTGCCAGCAGTTGGGGCGTAGCTAACTATGGCTACACCTTC. Its translation: CASSWGVANYGYTF.

This clonotype showed up many times. The rearrangement links TRBV7-2 to TRBJ2-7; tentative D call: TRBD2 (6 bases). The V end lost 5 bases, the J end lost 3 bases, and 11 bases lay between the germline ends. CDR1 and CDR2 from the germline V gene are SGHTA and FQGNSA. The CDR3 is 13 residues long. DNA for the CDR3: TGTGCCAGCAGCCTGGGACTGTTCTACGAGCAGTACTTC. It codes for CASSLGLFYEQYF.

V is TRBV6-1 and J is TRBJ1-5; D uncertain. Germline V gene data show CDR1 as MNHNS and CDR2 as SASEGT. The V and J ends lost 3 bases and 0 bases respectively, with 6 bases between them. The CDR3 contains 14 residues. CDR3 sequence (DNA): TGTGCCAGCAGTGATGGCTATAGCAATCAGCCCCAGCATTTT. It translates to CASSDGYSNQPQHF.

The chain couples TRBV6-5 to TRBJ2-3, with 9 bases aligning to TRBD1. CDR1 is MNHEY and CDR2 is SVGAGI in the germline V gene. With 0 bases clipped from V and 5 bases from J, the junction kept 9 bases outside the gene matches. The CDR3 length is 17 residues. The CDR3 here is CASSYSTTGGAEDTQYF. In DNA, the CDR3 is TGTGCCAGCAGTTACTCGACCACAGGGGGCGCAGAAGATACGCAGTATTTT.

This clonotype occurred a few times. The chain has TRBV12-3 or TRBV12-4 and TRBJ1-1; 11 bases align to TRBD1. This CDR3 comprises 13 residues. Trimming removed 8 bases from V and 3 bases from J; junction bases left unmatched: 2. CDR3 bases: TGTGCCAGCCGGGACAGGGGGTACACTGAAGCTTTCTTT. This encodes CASRDRGYTEAFF.

This clonotype was found a few times. The chain joins TRBV20-1 to TRBJ2-7, with D uncertain. Germline V gene data show CDR1 as DFQATT and CDR2 as SNEGSKA (reference sequence). V was pared by 0 bases and J by 5 bases, with 11 bases between. CDR3 size: 13 residues. The CDR3 spells CSAREVTTDEQYF. The CDR3 coding sequence is TGCAGTGCTAGAGAAGTGACCACGGACGAGCAGTACTTC.

The rearrangement uses TRBV6-2 or TRBV6-3 and TRBJ2-1; D not certain. Germline V gene lookup returns CDR1 MNHEY and CDR2 SVGEGT. The CDR3 has 13 amino acids. V lost 2 bases and J 7 bases, leaving 9 bases between the germline ends. The CDR3 protein is CASSYLSWNEQFF. The CDR3 region has the DNA TGTGCCAGCAGTTACCTGTCCTGGAATGAGCAGTTCTTC.

This rearrangement joins TRBV12-3 or TRBV12-4 to TRBJ2-3; 14 bases match TRBD2. The CDR3 covers 16 residues. After removal of 7 bases from V and 2 bases from J, the junction contained 5 bases not matched to a gene. In DNA form, the CDR3 reads TGTGCCAGCACGACTAGCGGGAGGGCCTCCACAGATACGCAGTATTTT. Its translation is CASTTSGRASTDTQYF.

The rearrangement joins TRBV6-6 to TRBJ2-2; D might be TRBD1 or TRBD2, each matching 5 bases. The CDR3 runs to 16 residues. V dropped 6 bases and J dropped 2 bases, with 16 bases sitting between them. Per the germline V gene, CDR1 is MNHNY and CDR2 is SVGAGI (reference sequence). The CDR3 here is CASSAVGPGNTGELFF. CDR3 DNA: TGTGCCAGCAGCGCCGTGGGACCCGGAAACACCGGGGAGCTGTTTTTT.

This sequence joins TRBV4-1 and TRBJ2-7, with TRBD1 matching over 8 bases. V gave up 4 bases and J gave up 0 bases; unmatched junction bases: 8. Per germline, CDR1 MGHRA and CDR2 YSYEKL. CDR3 length: 16 residues. DNA for the CDR3: TGCGCCAGCAGCCGGATGGCCGGGACAGGCTCCTACGAGCAGTACTTC. This gives the protein CASSRMAGTGSYEQYF.

DNA for the CDR3: TGTGCCAGCAGCTTAGGGACTAGCGAATATCAAGAGACCCAGTACTTC. Protein sequence: CASSLGTSEYQETQYF. The rearrangement joins TRBV7-8 to TRBJ2-5, with 9 bases identical to TRBD2. Germline V lookup: CDR1 SGHVS, CDR2 FQNEAQ. This CDR3 spans 16 amino acids. Trimming took 1 base from V and 2 from J; bases not matched to a gene: 5.

This clonotype has only a few counts. The chain is built from TRBV5-1 and TRBJ2-1, with TRBD2 matching 10 bases. This CDR3 contains 16 residues. Germline assignment: CDR1 SGHRS and CDR2 YFSETQ. V lost 0 bases and J lost 8; bases outside the gene matches: 8. This CDR3 is CASSLGSSGGVYEQFF. The CDR3 DNA sequence: TGCGCCAGCAGCTTGGGGTCCAGCGGGGGGGTCTATGAGCAGTTCTTC.

The CDR3, as DNA: TGTGCCTGGACTAGTGGTACGCAGTATTTT. Translation gives CAWTSGTQYF. The V gene is TRBV30, the J gene TRBJ2-3; D gene unclear. The V end was cut by 4 bases, the J end by 8 bases, with 7 bases between. The CDR3 consists of 10 residues. Germline V gene lookup returns CDR1 GTSNPN and CDR2 SVGIG (reference sequence).

This chain connects TRBV20-1 to TRBJ2-2; D unclear. V lost 1 base and J 5 bases, leaving 11 bases between the germline ends. The CDR3 is 14 amino acids. The germline V gene encodes CDR1 DFQATT and CDR2 SNEGSKA (reference sequence). CDR3 sequence: CSARGPGGTGELFF. The CDR3 nucleotides are TGCAGTGCTAGAGGCCCAGGTGGGACCGGGGAGCTGTTTTTT.

This clonotype has just a few counts. This chain links TRBV4-3 with TRBJ2-3, with D tentatively TRBD2 (5 bases). This CDR3 comprises 18 residues. V was trimmed by 1 base and J by 2 bases, leaving 19 bases between them. The germline V gene has CDR1 LGHNA and CDR2 YSLEER. CDR3 sequence reads: CASSQAGGGWNFTDTQYF. The CDR3 DNA is TGCGCCAGCAGCCAAGCCGGCGGCGGGTGGAACTTCACAGATACGCAGTATTTT.

This chain joins TRBV6-5 and TRBJ1-5; D may be TRBD1 (5 bases). Germline lookup yields CDR1 MNHEY and CDR2 SVGAGI. There are 14 residues in the CDR3. Trimming pared 8 bases from V and 2 bases from J, leaving 13 bases between. The CDR3 protein is CASSRLGGNQPQHF. The CDR3 region has the DNA TGTGCCAGCTCGAGGCTAGGGGGCAATCAGCCCCAGCATTTT.

This clonotype was observed a handful of times. This chain uses TRBV7-9 with TRBJ2-1; 7 bases align to TRBD2. Germline CDR1 and CDR2: SEHNR and FQNEAQ (reference sequence). V was pared by 8 bases and J by 4 bases, with 11 bases of the junction left unmatched. This CDR3 is built from 15 residues. The CDR3 here is CASPPGSGDYNEQFF. Written as DNA, the CDR3 is TGTGCCAGCCCCCCGGGGAGCGGGGATTACAATGAGCAGTTCTTC.

The V and J genes are TRBV27 and TRBJ1-1, with D perhaps matching TRBD1 (5 bases). The CDR3 runs to 15 residues. The V and J ends lost 6 bases and 0 bases respectively, with 14 bases between them. The V gene's germline CDR1 is MNHEY and CDR2 SMNVEV (reference sequence). The CDR3: CASRTYLGVNTEAFF. In nucleotides, the CDR3 is TGTGCCAGCAGGACTTACCTAGGGGTGAACACTGAAGCTTTCTTT.

This clonotype was detected a few times. The rearrangement joins TRBV12-3 or TRBV12-4 to TRBJ1-6; TRBD1 matches at 7 bases. After removal of 7 bases from V and 11 bases from J, the junction contained 5 bases not matched to a gene. This CDR3 has 12 amino acids. CDR3 bases: TGTGCCAGCACCACTCAGGGGGCACCCCTCCACTTT. Protein sequence: CASTTQGAPLHF.

This chain uses TRBV7-8 with TRBJ2-2; 9 bases line up with TRBD2. CDR3 length equals 15 residues. The J segment lost 7 bases and the V segment lost 2 bases, leaving 5 bases of the junction unmatched. Germline assignment: CDR1 SGHVS and CDR2 FQNEAQ. CDR3 coding DNA: TGTGCCAGCAGCTTACTGGCGGGAGGGATCGGGGAGCTGTTTTTT. Residues: CASSLLAGGIGELFF.